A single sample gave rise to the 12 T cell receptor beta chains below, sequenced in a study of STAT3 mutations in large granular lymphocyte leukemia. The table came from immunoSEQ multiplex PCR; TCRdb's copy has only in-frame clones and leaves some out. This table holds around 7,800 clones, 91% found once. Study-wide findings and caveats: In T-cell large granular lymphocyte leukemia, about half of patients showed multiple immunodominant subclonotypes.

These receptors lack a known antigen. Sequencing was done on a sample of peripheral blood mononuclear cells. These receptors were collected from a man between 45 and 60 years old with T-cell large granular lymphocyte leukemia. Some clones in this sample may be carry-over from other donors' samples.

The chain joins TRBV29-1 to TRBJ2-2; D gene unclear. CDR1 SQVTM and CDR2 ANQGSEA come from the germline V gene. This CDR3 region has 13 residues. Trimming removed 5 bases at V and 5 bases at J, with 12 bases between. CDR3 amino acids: CSVTALGTGELFF. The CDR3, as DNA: TGCAGCGTTACCGCTTTGGGGACCGGGGAGCTGTTTTTT.

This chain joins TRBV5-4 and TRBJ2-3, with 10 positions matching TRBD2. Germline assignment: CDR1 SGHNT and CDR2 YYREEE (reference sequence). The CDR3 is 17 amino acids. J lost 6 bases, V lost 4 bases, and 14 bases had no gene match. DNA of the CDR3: TGTGCCAGCAGCACATATAAAAGCGGGAGGGCCGGGGATACGCAGTATTTT. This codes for CASSTYKSGRAGDTQYF.

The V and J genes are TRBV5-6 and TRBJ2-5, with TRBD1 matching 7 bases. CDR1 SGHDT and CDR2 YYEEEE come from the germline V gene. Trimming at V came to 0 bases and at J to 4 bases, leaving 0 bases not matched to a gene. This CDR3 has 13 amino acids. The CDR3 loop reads CASSLDRGETQYF. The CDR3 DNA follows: TGTGCCAGCAGCTTGGACAGGGGAGAGACCCAGTACTTC.

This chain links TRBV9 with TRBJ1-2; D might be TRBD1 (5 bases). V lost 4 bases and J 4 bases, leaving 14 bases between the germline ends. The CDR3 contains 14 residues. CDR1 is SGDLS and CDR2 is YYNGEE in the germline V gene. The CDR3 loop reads CASSPETEIYGYTF. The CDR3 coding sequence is TGTGCCAGCAGCCCAGAGACAGAAATCTATGGCTACACCTTC.

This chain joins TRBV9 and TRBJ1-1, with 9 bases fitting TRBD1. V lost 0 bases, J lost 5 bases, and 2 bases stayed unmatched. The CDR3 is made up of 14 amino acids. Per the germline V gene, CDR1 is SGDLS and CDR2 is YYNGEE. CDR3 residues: CASSVDGQGTEAFF. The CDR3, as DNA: TGTGCCAGCAGCGTAGATGGACAGGGGACTGAAGCTTTCTTT.

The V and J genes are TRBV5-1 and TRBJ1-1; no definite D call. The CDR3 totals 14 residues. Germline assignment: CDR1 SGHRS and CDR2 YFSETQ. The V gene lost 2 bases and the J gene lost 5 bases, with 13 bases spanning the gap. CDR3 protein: CASSFRLRGTEAFF. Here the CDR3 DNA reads TGCGCCAGCAGCTTCCGGTTAAGAGGGACTGAAGCTTTCTTT.

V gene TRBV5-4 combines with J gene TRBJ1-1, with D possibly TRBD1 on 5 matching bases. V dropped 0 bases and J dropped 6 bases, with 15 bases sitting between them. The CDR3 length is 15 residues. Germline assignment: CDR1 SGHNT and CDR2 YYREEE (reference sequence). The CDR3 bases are TGTGCCAGCAGCTTGGGGGGCAGGAGGGCAGCTGAAGCTTTCTTT. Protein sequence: CASSLGGRRAAEAFF.

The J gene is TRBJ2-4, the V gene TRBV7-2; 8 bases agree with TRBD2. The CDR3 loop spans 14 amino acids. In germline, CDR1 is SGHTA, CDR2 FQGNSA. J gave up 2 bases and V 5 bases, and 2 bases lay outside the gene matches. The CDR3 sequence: CASSPGGTKNIQYF. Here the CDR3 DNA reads TGTGCCAGCAGCCCGGGAGGGACCAAAAACATTCAGTACTTC.

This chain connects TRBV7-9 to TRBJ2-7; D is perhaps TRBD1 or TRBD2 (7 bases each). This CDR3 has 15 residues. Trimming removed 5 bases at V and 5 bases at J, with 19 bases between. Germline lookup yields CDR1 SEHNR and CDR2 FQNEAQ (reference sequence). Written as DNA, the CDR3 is TGTGCCAGCAGCCAGGGAGGGGGCCCTTTGAACGAGCAGTACTTC. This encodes CASSQGGGPLNEQYF. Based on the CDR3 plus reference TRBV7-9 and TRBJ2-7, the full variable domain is DTGVSQNPRHKITKRGQNVTFRCDPISEHNRLYWYRQTLGQGPEFLTYFQNEAQLEKSRLLSDRFSAERPKGSFSTLEIQRTEQGDSAMYLCASSQGGGPLNEQYFGPGTRLTVT.

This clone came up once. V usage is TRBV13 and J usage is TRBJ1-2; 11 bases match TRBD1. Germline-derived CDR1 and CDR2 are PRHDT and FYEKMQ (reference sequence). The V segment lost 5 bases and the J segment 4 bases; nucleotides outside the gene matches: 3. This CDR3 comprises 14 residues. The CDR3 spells CASSQGTGGYGYTF. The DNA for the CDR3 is TGTGCCAGCAGCCAGGGGACAGGGGGCTATGGCTACACCTTC.

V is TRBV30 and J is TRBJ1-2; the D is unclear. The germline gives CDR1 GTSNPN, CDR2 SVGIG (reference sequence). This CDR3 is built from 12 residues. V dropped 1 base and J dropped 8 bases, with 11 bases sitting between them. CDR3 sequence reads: CAWSAGVGGYTF. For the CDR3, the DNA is TGTGCCTGGAGTGCAGGAGTTGGGGGCTACACCTTC.

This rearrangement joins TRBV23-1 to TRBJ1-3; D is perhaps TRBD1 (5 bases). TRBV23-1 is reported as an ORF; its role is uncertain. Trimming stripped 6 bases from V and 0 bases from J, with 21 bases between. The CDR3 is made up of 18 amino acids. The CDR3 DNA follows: TGCGCCAGCAGATCGGAGAGGGGCACCGCCACCTCTGGAAACACCATATATTTT. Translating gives CASRSERGTATSGNTIYF.